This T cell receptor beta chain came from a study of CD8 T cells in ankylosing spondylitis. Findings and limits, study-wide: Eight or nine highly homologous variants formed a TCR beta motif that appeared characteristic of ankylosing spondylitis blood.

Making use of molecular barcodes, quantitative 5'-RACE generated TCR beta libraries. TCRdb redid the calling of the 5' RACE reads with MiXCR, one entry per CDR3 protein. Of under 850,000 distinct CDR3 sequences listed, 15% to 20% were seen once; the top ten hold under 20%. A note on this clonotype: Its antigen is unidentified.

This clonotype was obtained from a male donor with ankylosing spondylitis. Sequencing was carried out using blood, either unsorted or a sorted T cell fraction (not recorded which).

The CDR3 nucleotides read TGTGCCAGCAGCCAAGTGCGGGGGTCTAGCACAGATACGCAGTATTTT. It codes for CASSQVRGSSTDTQYF. The V call is TRBV3-1, the J call TRBJ2-3; TRBD2 aligns across 7 bases. The CDR3 covers 16 residues. V was clipped by 1 base and J by 0 bases; unmatched bases: 4. CDR1 and CDR2 from the germline V gene are LGHDT and YNNKEL (reference sequence).